This TCR beta chain was observed in a study of follicular helper T cells after annual influenza vaccination. Overall study results and limits: ICOS+CD38+ cTfh clonality change tracked circulating plasmablast frequency change. Day 7 ICOS+CD38+ clones were most often found later in ICOS-CD38- cTfh cells.

CDR3 length: 15 amino acids. The germline V gene encodes CDR1 MNHNS and CDR2 SASEGT. V shed 7 bases and J shed 2 bases, with 15 bases lying between them. As concerns this clone: The antigen is not known.

Time point specified: 2014-2015 season, pre-vaccination. Sorted blood CD4 subsets were sequenced before and after adults received seasonal inactivated influenza vaccine. Subjects lived in the community and lacked influenza vaccine within the prior 6 months. Assay: immunoSEQ multiplex PCR; the TCRdb copy retains only in-frame clones and omits some. Of approximately 30,000 clones listed, roughly 80% are singletons. The material sequenced was CXCR5+ CD38- circulating T follicular helper cells from blood, taken on the day of influenza vaccination. Noted subset: circulating Tfh, non-naive CD4+CXCR5+PD-1+ (ICOS+CD38+ or ICOS-CD38-). The chain uses TRBV6-1 and TRBJ1-5, with D perhaps matching TRBD1 (6 bases). The TCR comes from an adult who received the influenza vaccine. The CDR3 DNA sequence: TGTGCCAGCAAGGGGGACCCCGGAGGCAATCAGCCCCAGCATTTT. Its translation: CASKGDPGGNQPQHF.